This is a list of T cell receptor beta chains from one sample in a study of CD8 T cells in Susac syndrome. TCRdb independently ran MiXCR on the immunoSEQ multiplex PCR reads; one entry per CDR3 protein. The data hold 150,000 or so distinct CDR3 sequences, with just under 95% observed a single time. The sequencing input was CD8+ T cells from PBMCs. Receptor source: a human donor with multiple sclerosis. The CDR3 runs from the conserved cysteine through the conserved F or W. D genes are given only for firm matches. Clone size is stated in some rows and not others, as once, few, many or a class when expanded.

clone size,J gene,D gene,V gene,CDR3 protein,CDR3 DNA
few,TRBJ2-1,-,TRBV7-2,CASSSTRPGYNEQFF,TGTGCCAGCAGCTCAACGAGACCAGGTTACAATGAGCAGTTCTTC
-,TRBJ2-7,-,TRBV27,CASSPQGGIYEQYF,TGTGCCAGCAGTCCCCAGGGGGGCATCTACGAGCAGTACTTC
-,TRBJ2-4,TRBD1,TRBV29-1,CSVKGGTGKNIQYF,TGCAGCGTTAAAGGGGGGACAGGGAAAAACATTCAGTACTTC
-,TRBJ2-6,-,TRBV30,CAWSVSSSGANVLTF,TGTGCCTGGAGTGTATCAAGCTCTGGGGCCAACGTCCTGACTTTC
once,TRBJ2-4,TRBD1,TRBV20-1,CSASGNRGLAKNIQYF,TGCAGTGCCAGTGGAAACAGGGGGCTAGCCAAAAACATTCAGTACTTC
-,TRBJ1-2,TRBD1,TRBV20-1,CSAGTGDSFYGYTF,TGCAGTGCAGGGACAGGGGACAGCTTCTATGGCTACACCTTC
-,TRBJ1-2,-,TRBV28,CASSLLRIALGGKTNYGYTF,TGTGCCAGCAGTTTACTTCGAATAGCGCTTGGGGGGAAAACTAACTATGGCTACACCTTC
-,TRBJ1-6,-,TRBV9,CASSVGRGRDGINSPLHF,TGTGCCAGCAGCGTAGGGAGGGGACGGGACGGTATTAATTCACCCCTCCACTTT
-,TRBJ1-2,TRBD1,TRBV7-9,CASSGGTGQYYGYTF,TGTGCCAGCAGCGGAGGCACGGGACAGTACTATGGCTACACCTTC
-,TRBJ2-5,TRBD1,TRBV7-8,CASSPGTGNPETQYF,TGTGCCAGCAGCCCCGGGACAGGGAATCCCGAGACCCAGTACTTC
-,TRBJ2-7,TRBD2,TRBV12-3/TRBV12-4,CASSLSLAGEGGYEQYF,TGTGCCAGCAGTTTATCACTAGCGGGGGAGGGAGGTTACGAGCAGTACTTC
-,TRBJ2-1,TRBD1,TRBV6-5,CASSYSRGKVQFF,TGTGCCAGCAGTTACAGCAGGGGGAAGGTGCAGTTCTTC
-,TRBJ1-1,-,TRBV29-1,CSVEHGAPEAFF,TGCAGCGTTGAACACGGCGCGCCTGAAGCTTTCTTT
-,TRBJ1-2,TRBD1,TRBV9,CASRGTGASGTNYGYTF,TGTGCCAGCAGGGGGACAGGGGCGAGTGGGACTAACTATGGCTACACCTTC
-,TRBJ2-4,-,TRBV29-1,CSVEDSGEGVAKNIQYF,TGCAGCGTTGAAGATTCGGGGGAAGGAGTGGCCAAAAACATTCAGTACTTC
-,TRBJ2-5,-,TRBV2,CASSESSRETQYF,TGTGCCAGCAGTGAGAGCTCAAGAGAGACCCAGTACTTC
-,TRBJ2-7,TRBD1,TRBV28,CASSSPMEGGGEQYF,TGTGCCAGCAGTTCCCCAATGGAAGGGGGCGGCGAGCAGTACTTC
-,TRBJ1-1,-,TRBV30,CAWTGRHEAEAFF,TGTGCCTGGACCGGACGTCATGAAGCTGAAGCTTTCTTT
-,TRBJ2-7,TRBD1,TRBV27,CASSLIGGPGEQYF,TGTGCCAGCAGTTTGATAGGGGGCCCTGGAGAGCAGTACTTC
-,TRBJ2-3,-,TRBV30,CASYGIGTDTQYF,TGTGCCTCGTACGGGATCGGAACAGATACGCAGTATTTT
-,TRBJ2-5,TRBD1,TRBV20-1,CSARGFGTEQETQYF,TGCAGTGCTAGAGGCTTCGGGACAGAGCAAGAGACCCAGTACTTC
-,TRBJ2-1,-,TRBV3-1,CASSQDGNNEQFF,TGTGCCAGCAGCCAAGATGGGAACAATGAGCAGTTCTTC
-,TRBJ1-1,-,TRBV13,CASSLGRSNTEAFF,TGTGCCAGCAGCTTAGGGAGATCGAACACTGAAGCTTTCTTT
-,TRBJ2-2,TRBD2,TRBV3-1,CASSPTSGGPNTGELFF,TGTGCCAGCAGCCCGACTAGCGGGGGGCCGAACACCGGGGAGCTGTTTTTT
-,TRBJ2-1,-,TRBV4-1,CASSQVSYNEQFF,TGCGCCAGCAGCCAAGTTAGCTACAATGAGCAGTTCTTC
-,TRBJ2-5,-,TRBV7-9,CASSLESETQYF,TGTGCCAGCAGCTTAGAGTCCGAGACCCAGTACTTC
-,TRBJ2-1,-,TRBV19,CASSIDSTYNEQFF,TGTGCCAGTAGTATCGACTCCACCTACAATGAGCAGTTCTTC
-,TRBJ2-5,-,TRBV27,CASSDVQETQYF,TGTGCCAGCAGCGACGTCCAAGAGACCCAGTACTTC
-,TRBJ2-2,-,TRBV14,CASSQIRGELFF,TGTGCCAGCAGCCAAATCCGTGGGGAGCTGTTTTTT
-,TRBJ1-2,-,TRBV23-1,CASGGDGAYGYTF,TGCGCCAGCGGAGGGGATGGAGCCTATGGCTACACCTTC
few,TRBJ2-7,-,TRBV29-1,CSVEGDTPYEQYF,TGCAGCGTTGAAGGGGACACCCCCTACGAGCAGTACTTC
-,TRBJ2-2,-,TRBV27,CASSFAPGVGELFF,TGTGCCAGCAGTTTTGCGCCCGGGGTCGGGGAGCTGTTTTTT
-,TRBJ1-1,TRBD1,TRBV12-3/TRBV12-4,CASSPGQGLGMNTEAFF,TGTGCCAGCAGTCCGGGACAGGGGCTAGGGATGAACACTGAAGCTTTCTTT
-,TRBJ1-1,-,TRBV12-5,CASALAGENTEAFF,TGTGCTAGTGCATTGGCAGGCGAGAACACTGAAGCTTTCTTT
few,TRBJ1-2,TRBD1,TRBV6-1,CASSGDRDYGYTF,TGTGCCAGCAGTGGGGACAGGGATTATGGCTACACCTTC
-,TRBJ2-7,TRBD2,TRBV20-1,CSATGRRLSYEQYF,TGCAGTGCTACCGGGAGGAGGTTGTCCTACGAGCAGTACTTC
once,TRBJ1-2,-,TRBV27,CASSTTGLGGYTF,TGTGCCAGCAGTACGACAGGATTGGGAGGCTACACCTTC
-,TRBJ2-3,TRBD1,TRBV5-1,CASSPRGQGATDTQYF,TGCGCCAGCAGCCCCCGGGGACAGGGAGCCACAGATACGCAGTATTTT
-,TRBJ2-5,-,TRBV13,CASTESTALSIVPQYF,TGTGCCAGCACCGAATCGACAGCCCTATCAATTGTGCCCCAGTACTTC
-,TRBJ2-3,-,TRBV27,CASRWASRHTDTQYF,TGTGCCAGCAGGTGGGCTAGTCGGCACACAGATACGCAGTATTTT
-,TRBJ1-6,TRBD1,TRBV20-1,CSARKQGTPYNSPLHF,TGCAGTGCTAGGAAACAGGGGACTCCCTATAATTCACCCCTCCACTTT
-,TRBJ2-1,TRBD2,TRBV10-2,CASTSSGAGQFF,TGCGCCAGCACGTCTAGCGGGGCTGGGCAGTTCTTC
-,TRBJ1-2,-,TRBV3-1,CASSHLETGFGYTF,TGTGCCAGCAGCCACCTAGAAACAGGGTTTGGCTACACCTTC
-,TRBJ2-5,-,TRBV10-3,CAIKDSQETQYF,TGTGCCATCAAGGATAGCCAAGAGACCCAGTACTTC
-,TRBJ1-5,-,TRBV3-1,CASSQDRRHRPQHF,TGTGCCAGCAGCCAAGATCGGCGTCATAGGCCCCAGCATTTT
-,TRBJ2-7,TRBD1,TRBV12-3/TRBV12-4,CASTPGDSEQYF,TGTGCCAGCACCCCAGGGGACAGCGAGCAGTACTTC
once,TRBJ1-2,-,TRBV29-1,CSVEDPDVYGYTF,TGCAGCGTTGAAGATCCGGACGTCTATGGCTACACCTTC
-,TRBJ1-1,TRBD1,TRBV13,CASSETTGAAEAFF,TGTGCCAGCAGCGAAACGACAGGGGCCGCTGAAGCTTTCTTT
-,TRBJ2-5,-,TRBV9,CASSVGGRETQYF,TGTGCCAGCAGCGTAGGGGGCCGGGAGACCCAGTACTTC
-,TRBJ1-1,-,TRBV27,CASSFTTNTEAFF,TGTGCCAGCAGTTTTACCACTAACACTGAAGCTTTCTTT
-,TRBJ1-2,-,TRBV2,CASIAPGLYGYTF,TGTGCCAGCATCGCTCCGGGGCTCTATGGCTACACCTTC
-,TRBJ1-6,TRBD1,TRBV12-5,CASGPGTANSPLHF,TGTGCTAGTGGCCCGGGGACAGCGAATTCACCCCTCCACTTT
-,TRBJ2-5,-,TRBV15,CATSASYGETQYF,TGTGCCACCAGCGCCTCATATGGGGAGACCCAGTACTTC
-,TRBJ1-1,-,TRBV9,CASSRGGGEAFF,TGTGCCTCGTCGAGAGGAGGTGGTGAAGCTTTCTTT
-,TRBJ2-1,TRBD2,TRBV12-3/TRBV12-4,CASSFTGGGYNEQFF,TGTGCCAGCAGTTTCACCGGGGGGGGCTACAATGAGCAGTTCTTC
-,TRBJ2-1,-,TRBV13,CASSLASRGRLYNEQFF,TGTGCCAGCAGCTTAGCTTCAAGGGGGAGACTCTACAATGAGCAGTTCTTC
-,TRBJ1-1,-,TRBV6-5,CASRLQPNTEAFF,TGTGCCAGCAGGCTACAGCCGAACACTGAAGCTTTCTTT